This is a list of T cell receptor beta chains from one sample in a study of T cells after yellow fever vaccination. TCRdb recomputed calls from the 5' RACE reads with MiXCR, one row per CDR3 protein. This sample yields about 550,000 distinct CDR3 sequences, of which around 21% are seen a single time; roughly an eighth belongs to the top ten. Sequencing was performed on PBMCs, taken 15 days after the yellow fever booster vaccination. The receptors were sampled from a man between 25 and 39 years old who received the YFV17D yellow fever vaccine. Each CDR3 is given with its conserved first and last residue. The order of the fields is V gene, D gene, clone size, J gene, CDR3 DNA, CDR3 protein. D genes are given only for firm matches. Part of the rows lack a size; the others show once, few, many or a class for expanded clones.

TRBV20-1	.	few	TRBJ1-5	TGCAGTGCTATCTCGACGGGGAATCAGCCCCAGCATTTT	CSAISTGNQPQHF
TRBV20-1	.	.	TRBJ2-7	TGCAGTGCTAGCGAAGGGATTGAATACGAGCAGTACTTC	CSASEGIEYEQYF
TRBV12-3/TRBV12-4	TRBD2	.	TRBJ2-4	TGTGCCAGCGGGGTCGTAGCGGGGGGAGGTATTCAGTACTTC	CASGVVAGGGIQYF
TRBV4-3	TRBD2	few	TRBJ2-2	TGCGCCAGCAGCCAAGATCGGGGAGGGAGGTTCGCCGGGGAGCTGTTTTTT	CASSQDRGGRFAGELFF
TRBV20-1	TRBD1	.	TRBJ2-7	TGCAGTGCTCCCGGGACAGGTGGCGAGCAGTACTTC	CSAPGTGGEQYF
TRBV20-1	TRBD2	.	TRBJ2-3	TGCTGTGCTATCCCCCCGGGACTAGCGAAGGCAGATACGCAGTATTTT	CCAIPPGLAKADTQYF
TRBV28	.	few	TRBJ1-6	TGTGCCAGCAGTCCACCCGTCAGGGGATCACCCCTCCACTTT	CASSPPVRGSPLHF
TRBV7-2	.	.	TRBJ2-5	TGTGCCAGCAGCTTAGGGGCCTGGGGCGAGACCCAGTACTTC	CASSLGAWGETQYF
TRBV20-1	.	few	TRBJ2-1	TGCAGTGCTAGAGTGTATGCTGAGCAGTTCTTC	CSARVYAEQFF
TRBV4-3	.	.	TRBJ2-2	TGCGCCAGCAGCCAAGCGGTGGGTCAAAACACCGGGGAGCTGTTTTTT	CASSQAVGQNTGELFF
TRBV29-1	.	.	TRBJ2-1	TGCAGCGTTGCAGCGGTCAATGAGCAGTTCTTC	CSVAAVNEQFF
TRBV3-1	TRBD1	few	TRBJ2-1	TGTGCCAGCAGCCAAGGGGGACAGGAGTACAATGAGCAGTTCTTC	CASSQGGQEYNEQFF
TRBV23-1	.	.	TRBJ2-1	TGCGCCAGCACACCACTAGGGCCACGGTACAATGAGCAGTTCTTC	CASTPLGPRYNEQFF
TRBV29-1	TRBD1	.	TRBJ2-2	TGCAGCGCTAACAGGGGGCGGAACGGGGAGCTGTTTTTT	CSANRGRNGELFF